Following are 21 T cell receptor beta chains from one sample sequenced in a study of blood T cell repertoires in COVID-19. TCRdb's copy holds only in-frame clones and misses some; the assay was immunoSEQ multiplex PCR. The sample includes 95,000 to 150,000 clones, 90% of them seen just once. What was sequenced was peripheral blood. Source of these receptors: a woman aged 60-70 years with COVID-19, enrolled during active disease.

This chain links TRBV21-1 with TRBJ1-4; the table assigns TRBD1, which was not confirmed against the DNA. TRBV21-1 is listed as a pseudogene. The CDR3 is 16 amino acids. DNA of the CDR3: TGTGCCAGCAGCAAACCCCCGGGACAGGGTAATGAAAAACTGTTTTTT. Amino acid sequence: CASSKPPGQGNEKLFF.

This sequence joins TRBV9 and TRBJ2-1; TRBD2 matches at 8 bases. CDR1 SGDLS and CDR2 YYNGEE come from the germline V gene. The V segment lost 2 bases and the J segment 0 bases; nucleotides outside the gene matches: 4. CDR3 size: 16 residues. The CDR3 region is CASSVTSGSSYNEQFF. In nucleotides, the CDR3 is TGTGCCAGCAGCGTTACTAGCGGAAGCTCCTACAATGAGCAGTTCTTC.

This rearrangement joins TRBV7-9 to TRBJ1-1; 11 bases line up with TRBD1. Germline lookup yields CDR1 SEHNR and CDR2 FQNEAQ (reference sequence). Unmatched junction bases numbered 6, after V lost 5 bases and J lost 1 base. The CDR3 spans 16 residues. The CDR3 region is CASSPGTGGKNTEAFF. In DNA, the CDR3 is TGTGCCAGCAGCCCCGGGACAGGGGGAAAGAACACTGAAGCTTTCTTT.

The chain couples TRBV15 to TRBJ1-6; D possibly corresponds to TRBD1 (6 bases). Per germline, CDR1 LNHNV and CDR2 YYDKDF (reference sequence). CDR3 length equals 14 residues. V was shortened by 5 bases and J by 8 bases, with 13 bases between the two germline ends. The CDR3, as DNA: TGTGCCACCAGCGGGACAAGTGCGTATTCACCCCTCCACTTT. It encodes CATSGTSAYSPLHF.

The J gene is TRBJ2-7, the V gene TRBV10-3, with 10 positions matching TRBD1. V was clipped by 10 bases and J by 5 bases; unmatched bases: 14. CDR1 and CDR2 from the germline V gene are ENHRY and SYGVKD. This CDR3 spans 15 amino acids. The CDR3, as DNA: TGTGCCACGGTAGGCGGACAGGGGGTCCCCCACGAGCAGTACTTC. This codes for CATVGGQGVPHEQYF.

The chain combines TRBV2 with TRBJ2-5; D possibly corresponds to TRBD1 (6 bases). The CDR3 sequence is 13 residues long. Trimming shortened V by 4 bases and J by 5 bases, and 11 bases separated the two germline ends. CDR1 is SNHLY and CDR2 is FYNNEI in the germline V gene. DNA for the CDR3: TGTGCCAGCAGTGGGGGGCGGGTCGAGACCCAGTACTTC. Translation gives CASSGGRVETQYF.

The chain links TRBV4-1 to TRBJ1-2; TRBD1 matches at 9 bases. Germline loops: CDR1 MGHRA, CDR2 YSYEKL. CDR3 length: 15 residues. V lost 1 base to trimming and J lost 2 bases; unmatched junction nucleotides: 2. CDR3 sequence: CASSQGDRANYGYTF. The CDR3 DNA reads TGCGCCAGCAGCCAAGGGGACAGGGCCAACTATGGCTACACCTTC.

This sequence joins TRBV11-1 and TRBJ2-5; D call uncertain. The CDR3 has 14 residues. Deletions cut 5 bases from V and 2 bases from J, with 12 bases between. Germline V gene sequence: CDR1 SGHAT, CDR2 FQDESV (reference sequence). The CDR3 here is CASSPLAVQETQYF. The CDR3, as DNA: TGTGCCAGCAGCCCCCTGGCAGTGCAAGAGACCCAGTACTTC. Complete variable domain (other parts from reference TRBV11-1 and TRBJ2-5): EAEVAQSPRYKITEKSQAVAFWCDPISGHATLYWYRQILGQGPELLVQFQDESVVDDSQLPKDRFSAERLKGVDSTLKIQPAELGDSAMYLCASSPLAVQETQYFGPGTRLLVL.

With respect to this clone: Distinct nucleotide sequences in the sample also encode this CDR3. This chain links TRBV2 with TRBJ2-5; the D gene is possibly TRBD1 (5 bases). V was cut by 0 bases and J by 4 bases, with 12 bases left in between. This CDR3 has 15 residues. Germline V CDR1 and CDR2: SNHLY, FYNNEI. The CDR3: CASSEANQGLETQYF. The DNA for the CDR3 is TGTGCCAGCAGTGAAGCAAACCAGGGTCTAGAGACCCAGTACTTC.

This chain links TRBV7-2 with TRBJ1-1; no reliable D call. V lost 1 base and J 1 base, leaving 10 bases between the germline ends. From germline, CDR1 is SGHTA and CDR2 FQGNSA. The CDR3 is 15 residues long. CDR3 loop: CASSLVGPGNTEAFF. The CDR3 region has the DNA TGTGCCAGCAGCTTAGTAGGCCCGGGGAACACTGAAGCTTTCTTT.

For the CDR3, the DNA is TGTGCCAGCAGCGTCACAGGGGCATGGGGGGAAAAACTGTTTTTT. Translation gives CASSVTGAWGEKLFF. The chain joins TRBV9 to TRBJ1-4; 7 positions agree with TRBD1. The V gene's germline CDR1 is SGDLS and CDR2 YYNGEE. J lost 8 bases, V lost 2 bases, and 9 bases had no gene match. This CDR3 region has 15 residues.

The chain's CDR3 is CASSPSWQNTEAFF. The DNA for the CDR3 is TGCGCCAGCAGCCCATCCTGGCAGAACACTGAAGCTTTCTTT. The chain employs TRBV4-3 and TRBJ1-1, with D unresolved. The CDR3 is 14 amino acids. The germline gives CDR1 LGHNA, CDR2 YSLEER. V lost 4 bases and J 1 base, leaving 10 bases between the germline ends.

The CDR3 bases are TGCGCCAGCAGCCTTGAATGGTCGGAGGGTCAGTACTTC. It yields the protein CASSLEWSEGQYF. The chain is built from TRBV5-1 and TRBJ2-7, with D maybe TRBD2 (6 bases). Germline V lookup: CDR1 SGHRS, CDR2 YFSETQ. Trimming took 4 bases from V and 10 from J, leaving 18 bases between them. This CDR3 spans 13 amino acids.

The V call is TRBV6-5, the J call TRBJ1-2; no reliable D call. Trimming took 2 bases from V and 4 from J, leaving 11 bases between them. Germline V gene sequence: CDR1 MNHEY, CDR2 SVGAGI. CDR3 length: 14 amino acids. The CDR3 nucleotides read TGTGCCAGCAGTTACAGTCAGACTATCTATGGCTACACCTTC. Protein product: CASSYSQTIYGYTF.

V gene TRBV7-2 combines with J gene TRBJ2-3; no definite D call. Trimming stripped 2 bases from V and 2 bases from J, with 8 bases between. The CDR3 has 14 amino acids. The germline V gene encodes CDR1 SGHTA and CDR2 FQGNSA. The CDR3 bases are TGTGCCAGCAGCTTAAATCCCATCACAGATACGCAGTATTTT. Its protein is CASSLNPITDTQYF.

The chain combines TRBV11-2 with TRBJ1-2; 9 bases align to TRBD1. Trimming took 4 bases from V and 3 from J; bases not matched to a gene: 3. The germline CDR1 and CDR2 sequences are SGHAT and FQNNGV. This CDR3 contains 14 residues. The CDR3 protein is CASSSGQGDYGYTF. The CDR3 nucleotides read TGTGCCAGCAGCTCGGGACAGGGAGACTATGGCTACACCTTC.

This clone was detected once. The chain recombines TRBV7-2 with TRBJ2-1; 8 bases agree with TRBD2. The CDR3 length is 14 residues. CDR1 and CDR2 from the germline V gene are SGHTA and FQGNSA. The J segment lost 5 bases and the V segment lost 4 bases, leaving 4 bases of the junction unmatched. This CDR3 reads CASSSGLENNEQFF. Here the CDR3 DNA reads TGTGCCAGCAGCTCGGGACTAGAAAACAATGAGCAGTTCTTC.

This clone appeared a single time. The V and J genes are TRBV2 and TRBJ1-6, with 11 bases matching TRBD1. The CDR3 consists of 21 residues. Germline loops: CDR1 SNHLY, CDR2 FYNNEI. V lost 6 bases and J lost 0; bases outside the gene matches: 16. CDR3 region: CASSAIFRDRGFLSYNSPLHF. The DNA for the CDR3 is TGTGCCAGCAGCGCGATTTTCCGGGACAGGGGGTTCCTCTCCTATAATTCACCCCTCCACTTT. The full variable domain, with the rest looked up from reference TRBV2 and TRBJ1-6, is EPEVTQTPSHQVTQMGQEVILRCVPISNHLYFYWYRQILGQKVEFLVSFYNNEISEKSEIFDDQFSVERPDGSNFTLKIRSTKLEDSAMYFCASSAIFRDRGFLSYNSPLHFGNGTRLTVT.

This clone was found a few times. This chain joins TRBV9 and TRBJ1-1; 9 nucleotides align to TRBD1. Trimming cost V 3 bases and J 10 bases; bases outside gene matches: 7. The length of the CDR3 is 13 residues. Germline CDR1 is SGDLS and CDR2 is YYNGEE. CDR3: CASSGGTGFLAFF. CDR3 coding DNA: TGTGCCAGCAGCGGTGGGACAGGGTTCTTAGCTTTCTTT. The full variable domain, with the rest looked up from reference TRBV9 and TRBJ1-1, is DSGVTQTPKHLITATGQRVTLRCSPRSGDLSVYWYQQSLDQGLQFLIQYYNGEERAKGNILERFSAQQFPDLHSELNLSSLELGDSALYFCASSGGTGFLAFFGQGTRLTVV.

CDR3 DNA sequence: TGTGCCAGCGATGGGGGGAGTTGGTTGGGTGGCTACACCTTC. Its translation: CASDGGSWLGGYTF. The chain carries TRBV9 and TRBJ1-2; tentatively, D is TRBD1 (5 bases). The CDR3 runs to 14 residues. V was cut by 7 bases and J by 7 bases, with 20 bases left in between. The V gene's germline CDR1 is SGDLS and CDR2 YYNGEE.

This chain uses TRBV2 with TRBJ1-5, with 9 positions matching TRBD1. CDR1 and CDR2 (germline): SNHLY, FYNNEI. The CDR3 length is 15 residues. Trimming took 3 bases from V and 5 from J; bases not matched to a gene: 5. The CDR3: CASSELRQGDQPQHF. In DNA form, the CDR3 reads TGTGCCAGCAGTGAGTTGAGACAGGGGGATCAGCCCCAGCATTTT.